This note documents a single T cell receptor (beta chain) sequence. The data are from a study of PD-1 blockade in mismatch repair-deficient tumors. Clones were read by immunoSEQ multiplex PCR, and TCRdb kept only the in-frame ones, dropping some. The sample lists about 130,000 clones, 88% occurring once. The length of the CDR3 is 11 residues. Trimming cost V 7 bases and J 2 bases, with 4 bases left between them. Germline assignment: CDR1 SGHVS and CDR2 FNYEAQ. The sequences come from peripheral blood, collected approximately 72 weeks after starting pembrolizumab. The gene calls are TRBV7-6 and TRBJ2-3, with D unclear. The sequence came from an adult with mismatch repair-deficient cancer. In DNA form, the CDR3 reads TGTGCCAGCACCAACACAGATACGCAGTATTTT. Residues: CASTNTDTQYF. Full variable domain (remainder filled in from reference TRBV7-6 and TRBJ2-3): GAGVSQSPRYKVTKRGQDVALRCDPISGHVSLYWYRQALGQGPEFLTYFNYEAQQDKSGLPNDRFSAERPEGSISTLTIQRTEQRDSAMYRCASTNTDTQYFGPGTRLTVL.